These 26 T cell receptor beta chains were all obtained from the same sample, sequenced in a study of OX40 agonist ivuxolimab in advanced cancers. This table comes from immunoSEQ multiplex PCR, and its TCRdb copy is limited to in-frame clones, with some not included. The sample includes 45,000 to 50,000 clones, approximately 90% seen only once; the top ten take 30% to 35%. This material consisted of CD4+ or CD8+ T cells sorted from blood, taken in a trial of the OX40 agonist ivuxolimab. All receptors come from an adult with an advanced solid tumor such as melanoma, head and neck, liver or kidney cancer.

The chain employs TRBV27 and TRBJ2-7; D is ambiguous. Looked up from germline, CDR1 is MNHEY and CDR2 is SMNVEV (reference sequence). V lost 4 bases and J lost 0, with 10 bases in between. The CDR3 extends over 14 amino acids. The CDR3 region is CASSWAAYSYEQYF. CDR3 nucleotides: TGTGCCAGCAGTTGGGCAGCCTACTCCTACGAGCAGTACTTC.

There are a few counts of this clone. This sequence joins TRBV6-1 and TRBJ1-1; D is unresolved. V lost 6 bases and J 5 bases, leaving 7 bases between the germline ends. The CDR3 runs to 11 residues. Germline values: CDR1 MNHNS, CDR2 SASEGT. This CDR3 is CASRRGTEAFF. As DNA, the CDR3 is TGTGCCAGCAGGCGGGGTACTGAAGCTTTCTTT.

The V and J genes are TRBV27 and TRBJ2-1; 11 bases agree with TRBD2. Germline assignment: CDR1 MNHEY and CDR2 SMNVEV (reference sequence). J lost 10 bases, V lost 1 base, and 12 bases had no gene match. CDR3 length: 17 amino acids. The CDR3 DNA is TGTGCCAGCAGTTTATATCAGACTAGCGGGACCCTCAGCGAGCAGTTCTTC. This sequence encodes CASSLYQTSGTLSEQFF.

The chain has TRBV18 and TRBJ1-1, with 7 bases matching TRBD1. The ends lost 4 bases at V and 0 bases at J; junction bases unmatched: 5. CDR1 is KGHSH and CDR2 is LQKENI in the germline V gene. The CDR3 is made up of 15 amino acids. CDR3 in amino acids: CASSRPGGLNTEAFF. The DNA for the CDR3 is TGTGCCAGCTCACGACCAGGGGGATTGAACACTGAAGCTTTCTTT.

The rearrangement uses TRBV20-1 and TRBJ2-2; D uncertain. V lost 0 bases to trimming and J lost 4 bases, with 0 bases between them. The CDR3 consists of 11 residues. CDR1 is DFQATT, CDR2 SNEGSKA, per germline (reference sequence). Here the CDR3 DNA reads TGCAGTGCTAGAGACACCGGGGAGCTGTTTTTT. Its protein product is CSARDTGELFF.

On this clone itself: The conserved closing phenylalanine or tryptophan is absent in this CDR3, likely reflecting a read error. The chain is built from TRBV11-2 and TRBJ1-2, with 8 bases that match TRBD1. Losses at the gene ends were 0 bases for V and 8 bases for J; bases not matched to a gene: 5. The length of the CDR3 is 14 residues. Germline CDR1 SGHAT, CDR2 FQNNGV. The CDR3 DNA reads as TGTGCCAGCAGCTTAGAAGTGACAGGGGTAGGCTACACCCTC. Translation gives CASSLEVTGVGYTL.

This clone was detected a few times. One junction end disagrees with the germline gene, perhaps due to a read error. The V gene is TRBV25-1, the J gene TRBJ2-2; D may be TRBD1 or TRBD2 (7 bases each). Per the germline V gene, CDR1 is MGHDK and CDR2 is SYGVNS. The CDR3 consists of 12 residues. CDR3 loop: CTRGGNTGELFF. CDR3 DNA: TGTACCAGGGGGGGGAACACCGGGGAGCTGTTTTTT.

This clone appeared a few times. The chain is built from TRBV27 and TRBJ2-7; D gene uncertain. This CDR3 has 12 amino acids. Germline V gene lookup returns CDR1 MNHEY and CDR2 SMNVEV (reference sequence). The V and J ends lost 5 bases and 3 bases respectively, with 8 bases between them. CDR3 bases: TGTGCCAGCAGTAAGGACCTCTACGAGCAGTACTTC. Translated, it gives CASSKDLYEQYF.

Note on this clone: This clone may be a read error of a much larger clone one base away. The chain links TRBV6-5 to TRBJ2-7; TRBD1 matches at 7 bases. The CDR3 covers 14 residues. The J segment lost 0 bases and the V segment lost 5 bases, leaving 4 bases of the junction unmatched. From germline, CDR1 is MNHEY and CDR2 SVGAGI. CDR3 sequence reads: CASSTRDSSYEQYF. The CDR3 DNA sequence: TGTGCCAGCAGTACCCGGGACAGCTCCTACGAGCAGTACTTC.

This clone was seen once. The chain recombines TRBV6-1 with TRBJ2-7, with D possibly being TRBD1 (5 bases). Germline CDR1 is MNHNS and CDR2 is SASEGT. V lost 0 bases and J lost 2, with 8 bases in between. The CDR3 is 14 amino acids. In nucleotides, the CDR3 is TGTGCCAGCAGTGAAGCAACAGGAGCCTACGAGCAGTACTTC. This sequence encodes CASSEATGAYEQYF.

The CDR3 protein is CASSLVDGGRGEQYF. CDR3 nucleotides: TGTGCCAGCAGCTTAGTCGACGGGGGACGAGGGGAGCAGTACTTC. The rearrangement uses TRBV7-9 and TRBJ2-7; possible D gene TRBD2, 6 bases. This CDR3 is built from 15 residues. Trimming removed 1 base at V and 7 bases at J, with 17 bases between. Germline values: CDR1 SEHNR, CDR2 FQNEAQ (reference sequence).

The chain recombines TRBV19 with TRBJ2-6; D is undetermined. The V end was cut by 4 bases, the J end by 4 bases, with 11 bases between. This CDR3 spans 15 amino acids. Germline V lookup: CDR1 LNHDA, CDR2 SQIVND (reference sequence). This CDR3 is CASSTVSRGANVLTF. The CDR3 DNA is TGTGCCAGTAGTACAGTTTCCAGGGGGGCCAACGTCCTGACTTTC.

The V and J genes are TRBV5-5 and TRBJ2-7; TRBD1 matches 8 bases. After removal of 2 bases from V and 3 bases from J, the junction contained 4 bases not matched to a gene. This CDR3 comprises 14 residues. The germline V gene has CDR1 SGHKS and CDR2 YYEKEE (reference sequence). Here the CDR3 DNA reads TGTGCCAGCAGCTTCACAGGGGGTAACTACGAGCAGTACTTC. It yields the protein CASSFTGGNYEQYF.

The chain joins TRBV9 to TRBJ1-3; no definite D call. Germline lookup yields CDR1 SGDLS and CDR2 YYNGEE. The V and J ends lost 0 bases and 0 bases respectively, with 7 bases between them. CDR3 length: 15 amino acids. DNA of the CDR3: TGTGCCAGCAGCGTAGCGGCGATCTCTGGAAACACCATATATTTT. Translation gives CASSVAAISGNTIYF.

The rearrangement joins TRBV19 to TRBJ2-1, with 11 bases fitting TRBD2. V shed 5 bases, J shed 4 bases, and the junction held 4 bases outside the gene matches. The length of the CDR3 is 15 residues. Germline assignment: CDR1 LNHDA and CDR2 SQIVND (reference sequence). The CDR3 spells CASSSTSGSYNEQFF. CDR3 DNA sequence: TGTGCCAGTAGTTCAACTAGCGGGAGTTACAATGAGCAGTTCTTC.

V and J are TRBV4-2 and TRBJ2-7; 7 bases line up with TRBD2. Germline trimming cut 4 bases from V and 2 bases from J; bases unmatched to any gene: 17. The length of the CDR3 is 18 residues. The germline gives CDR1 LGHNA, CDR2 YNFKEQ. DNA for the CDR3: TGTGCCAGCAGCCTCATCTCCTCCACCGGGACTACAGCCTACGAGCAGTACTTC. Its protein is CASSLISSTGTTAYEQYF.

This chain links TRBV5-1 with TRBJ1-6, with TRBD1 matching over 8 bases. Trimming removed 4 bases from V and 9 bases from J; junction bases left unmatched: 6. There are 14 residues in the CDR3. Germline CDR1 and CDR2: SGHRS and YFSETQ. The CDR3 is CASSVDRGISPLHF. DNA of the CDR3: TGCGCCAGCAGCGTAGACAGGGGAATTTCACCCCTCCACTTT.

This chain connects TRBV5-4 to TRBJ2-5, with D uncertain. Trimming stripped 3 bases from V and 5 bases from J, with 11 bases between. Per the germline V gene, CDR1 is SGHNT and CDR2 is YYREEE (reference sequence). This CDR3 contains 13 residues. DNA of the CDR3: TGTGCCAGCAGCTGGGTCTTGGGGGAGACCCAGTACTTC. As protein: CASSWVLGETQYF.

This clone has just one count. The chain links TRBV7-7 to TRBJ2-7; maybe TRBD1 (6 bases). This CDR3 has 15 amino acids. Trimming left V 1 base short and J 5 bases short, with 15 bases between. Germline V gene lookup returns CDR1 SSHAT and CDR2 FNYEAQ (reference sequence). The DNA of the CDR3 is TGTGCCAGCAGCTTAGGGATTAGTGGGGGCGACGAGCAGTACTTC. This gives the protein CASSLGISGGDEQYF.

V usage is TRBV19 and J usage is TRBJ2-7; maybe TRBD1 (5 bases). Germline CDR1 is LNHDA and CDR2 is SQIVND (reference sequence). Trimming left V 4 bases short and J 4 bases short, with 8 bases between. This CDR3 comprises 12 residues. The CDR3 protein is CASSTGSYEQYF. In nucleotides, the CDR3 is TGTGCCAGTAGTACAGGGTCGTACGAGCAGTACTTC.

This rearrangement joins TRBV28 to TRBJ2-5; D gene unclear. The DNA end is a closer match to TRBJ2-7, so the J assignment may be wrong. Germline loops: CDR1 MDHEN, CDR2 SYDVKM. The CDR3 is 13 residues long. CDR3 nucleotide sequence: TGTGCCAGCAGTTCCATAGATTACTACGAGCAGTACTTC. Its protein is CASSSIDYYEQYF.

The rearrangement uses TRBV27 and TRBJ2-1; D is uncertain. Germline V gives CDR1 MNHEY, CDR2 SMNVEV (reference sequence). CDR3 length equals 16 residues. V lost 5 bases, J lost 1 base, and 15 bases lay in between. The CDR3 nucleotides read TGTGCCAGCAGTCCAGACCCGGCAGTATCCTACAATGAGCAGTTCTTC. Protein sequence: CASSPDPAVSYNEQFF.

The count of this clone is one. The chain joins TRBV2 to TRBJ2-7; no reliable D call. Germline-derived CDR1 and CDR2 are SNHLY and FYNNEI. This CDR3 is 12 amino acids long. The V and J ends lost 6 bases and 3 bases respectively, with 9 bases between them. As DNA, the CDR3 is TGTGCCAGCAGGCCAGGAAGCTACGAGCAGTACTTC. Amino acid sequence: CASRPGSYEQYF.

The J gene is TRBJ2-3, the V gene TRBV10-2; 10 nucleotides align to TRBD2. This CDR3 contains 16 residues. Trimming took 6 bases from V and 6 from J; bases not matched to a gene: 12. The germline V gene encodes CDR1 WSHSY and CDR2 SAAADI. The CDR3 loop reads CASSRGLAVLLDTQYF. CDR3 bases: TGCGCCAGCAGCCGAGGACTAGCGGTTCTTTTGGATACGCAGTATTTT.

J is TRBJ1-1 and V is TRBV11-2; no definite D call. CDR1 and CDR2 (germline): SGHAT, FQNNGV. The CDR3 has 14 amino acids. V was shortened by 2 bases and J by 3 bases, with 10 bases between the two germline ends. This CDR3 is CASSLLGRYTEAFF. The CDR3 nucleotides read TGTGCCAGCAGCTTACTGGGAAGGTACACTGAAGCTTTCTTT.

The chain has TRBV27 and TRBJ2-7; D is perhaps TRBD1 (6 bases). This CDR3 region has 12 residues. Looked up from germline, CDR1 is MNHEY and CDR2 is SMNVEV (reference sequence). V was pared by 6 bases and J by 0 bases, with 6 bases between. CDR3 bases: TGTGCCAGCAGGGACAGCTCCTACGAGCAGTACTTC. Translating it yields CASRDSSYEQYF.